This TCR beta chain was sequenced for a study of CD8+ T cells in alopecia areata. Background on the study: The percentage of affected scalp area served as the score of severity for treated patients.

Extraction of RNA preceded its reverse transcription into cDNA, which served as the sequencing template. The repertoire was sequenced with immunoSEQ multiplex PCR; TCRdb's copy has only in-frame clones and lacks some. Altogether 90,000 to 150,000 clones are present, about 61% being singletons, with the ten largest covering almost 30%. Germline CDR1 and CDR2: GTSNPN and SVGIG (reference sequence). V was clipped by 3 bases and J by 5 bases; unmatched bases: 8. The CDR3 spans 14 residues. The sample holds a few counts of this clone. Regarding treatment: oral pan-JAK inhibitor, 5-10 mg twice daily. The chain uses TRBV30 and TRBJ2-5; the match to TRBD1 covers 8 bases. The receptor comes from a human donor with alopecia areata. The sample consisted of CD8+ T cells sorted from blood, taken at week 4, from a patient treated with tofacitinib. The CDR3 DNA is TGTGCCTGGAGCTTAAGACAGGGGAGGGAGACCCAGTACTTC. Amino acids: CAWSLRQGRETQYF. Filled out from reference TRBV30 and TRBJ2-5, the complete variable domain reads SQTIHQWPATLVQPVGSPLSLECTVEGTSNPNLYWYRQAAGRGLQLLFYSVGIGQISSEVPQNLSASRPQDRQFILSSKKLLLSDSGFYLCAWSLRQGRETQYFGPGTRLLVL.